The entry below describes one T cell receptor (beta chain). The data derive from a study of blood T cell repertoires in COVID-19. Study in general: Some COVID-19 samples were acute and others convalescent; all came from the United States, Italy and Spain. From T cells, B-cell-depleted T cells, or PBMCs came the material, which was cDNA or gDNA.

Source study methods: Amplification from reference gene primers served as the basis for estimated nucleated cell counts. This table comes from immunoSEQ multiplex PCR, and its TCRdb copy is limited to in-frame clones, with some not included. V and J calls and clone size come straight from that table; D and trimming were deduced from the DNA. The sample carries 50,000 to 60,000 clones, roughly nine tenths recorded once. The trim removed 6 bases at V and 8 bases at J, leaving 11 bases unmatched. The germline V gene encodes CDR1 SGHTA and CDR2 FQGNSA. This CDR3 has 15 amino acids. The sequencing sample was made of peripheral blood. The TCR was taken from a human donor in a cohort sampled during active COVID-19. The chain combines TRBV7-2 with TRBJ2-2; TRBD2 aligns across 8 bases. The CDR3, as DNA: TGTGCCAGCAGTTTTAGCGGGGTGGACTCGGGGGAGCTGTTTTTT. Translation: CASSFSGVDSGELFF. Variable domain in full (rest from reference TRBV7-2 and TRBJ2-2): GAGVSQSPSNKVTEKGKDVELRCDPISGHTALYWYRQSLGQGLEFLIYFQGNSAPDKSGLPSDRFSAERTGGSVSTLTIQRTQQEDSAVYLCASSFSGVDSGELFFGEGSRLTVL.